These T cell receptor beta chains were read from a single sample in a study of blood T cell repertoires in COVID-19. TCRdb keeps only in-frame clones here, not all; method: immunoSEQ multiplex PCR. The profile covers under 200,000 clones, with around 90% appearing a single time and approximately 0.62% taken by the ten largest. The source material was peripheral blood. The source is a man aged 55-75 years with COVID-19, enrolled during active disease. CDR3s include the opening cysteine and the closing phenylalanine or tryptophan. The order of the fields is J gene, D gene, V gene, clone size, CDR3 protein, CDR3 DNA. A D gene is named only where the DNA matches it firmly. Clone size is shown for a subset of rows, as once, few, many or a class of expanded clone.

>TRBJ1-3|.|TRBV6-5|.
CASQGGAGNTIYF
TGTGCCAGCCAAGGGGGGGCCGGAAACACCATATATTTT
>TRBJ2-5|TRBD2|TRBV4-3|.
CASSQDLAGGQETQYF
TGCGCCAGCAGCCAAGACCTAGCGGGGGGGCAGGAGACCCAGTACTTC
>TRBJ2-7|TRBD1|TRBV29-1|.
CSGTGVGHEQYF
TGCAGCGGGACAGGGGTAGGCCACGAGCAGTACTTC
>TRBJ1-2|.|TRBV5-6|.
CASSLGVAGDGYTF
TGTGCCAGCAGCTTGGGGGTCGCAGGGGATGGCTACACCTTC
>TRBJ2-4|.|TRBV19|.
CASSIGGEPKNIQYF
TGTGCCAGTAGTATAGGGGGCGAACCCAAAAACATTCAGTACTTC
>TRBJ1-3|TRBD1|TRBV6-5|.
CASSYDRADGNTIYF
TGTGCCAGCAGTTACGACAGGGCGGACGGAAACACCATATATTTT
>TRBJ1-4|.|TRBV12-2|.
CASRPPGPRPHFSEKLFF
TGTGCAAGTCGCCCTCCTGGGCCCAGGCCCCACTTTAGTGAAAAACTGTTTTTT
>TRBJ2-3|.|TRBV7-2|.
CASSLALLAIQGQYF
TGTGCCAGCAGCTTAGCCCTTCTAGCGATTCAGGGGCAGTATTTT
>TRBJ1-1|.|TRBV13|.
CASRYGGLNTEAFF
TGTGCCAGCAGATACGGGGGGCTCAACACTGAAGCTTTCTTT
>TRBJ1-2|.|TRBV9|.
CASRTNPIGTSSYTF
TGTGCCAGCAGGACAAACCCCATCGGGACATCGAGCTACACCTTC
>TRBJ1-5|TRBD1|TRBV10-3|few
CASREGARSNQPQHF
TGTGCCAGTCGAGAGGGGGCGCGGAGCAATCAGCCCCAGCATTTT
>TRBJ1-2|.|TRBV5-5|.
CASSFTDNYGYTF
TGTGCCAGCAGCTTTACAGATAACTATGGCTACACCTTC
>TRBJ2-2|.|TRBV2|.
CASSGMAGGTGELFF
TGTGCCAGCAGTGGGATGGCCGGGGGTACCGGGGAGCTGTTTTTT
>TRBJ2-6|TRBD2|TRBV7-3|.
CASSSGLAGGGANVLTF
TGTGCCAGCAGTTCTGGACTAGCGGGAGGTGGGGCCAACGTCCTGACTTTC
>TRBJ1-2|.|TRBV7-2|.
CASSLSSYDYGYTF
TGTGCCAGCAGCTTATCCTCTTATGACTATGGCTACACCTTC
>TRBJ2-3|TRBD2|TRBV3-1/TRBV3-2|.
CASSRSGGSTDTQYF
TGTGCCAGCAGCCGTAGCGGGGGAAGCACAGATACGCAGTATTTT
>TRBJ2-7|.|TRBV6-2/TRBV6-3|once
CASTPGVPYEQYF
TGTGCCAGCACCCCCGGAGTTCCCTACGAGCAGTACTTC
>TRBJ1-1|TRBD1|TRBV6-2/TRBV6-3|.
CASSYGQGGTEAFF
TGTGCCAGCAGTTACGGACAGGGCGGCACTGAAGCTTTCTTT
>TRBJ2-7|.|TRBV28|.
CASSLEGYEQYF
TGTGCCAGCAGTTTAGAGGGTTACGAGCAGTACTTC
>TRBJ2-2|.|TRBV11-2|.
CASSQDNVGTGELFF
TGTGCCAGCAGCCAGGACAATGTCGGGACCGGGGAGCTGTTTTTT
>TRBJ2-5|.|TRBV18|once
CASSPRQTGETQYF
TGTGCCAGCTCACCCCGGCAGACTGGGGAGACCCAGTACTTC
>TRBJ2-5|TRBD1|TRBV3-1/TRBV3-2|.
CASSRQGWSQETQYF
TGTGCCAGCAGCCGACAGGGATGGAGTCAGGAGACCCAGTACTTC
>TRBJ2-7|TRBD2|TRBV2|.
CASRRTSVAYEQYF
TGTGCCAGCAGGCGGACTAGCGTAGCCTACGAGCAGTACTTC
>TRBJ1-6|.|TRBV28|.
CATTNPYNSPLHF
TGTGCCACCACAAACCCCTATAATTCACCCCTCCACTTT
>TRBJ1-6|TRBD1|TRBV6-5|.
CASRTGTGRSPLHF
TGTGCCAGCAGGACGGGGACAGGGCGCTCACCCCTCCACTTT
>TRBJ1-6|.|TRBV6-2/TRBV6-3|.
CASSSAAGGGSRNSPLHF
TGTGCCAGCAGTTCAGCAGCCGGAGGAGGGTCCAGGAATTCACCCCTCCACTTT
>TRBJ1-1|TRBD1|TRBV28|once
CASRQRGTGYREAFF
TGTGCCAGCAGGCAAAGGGGGACAGGGTATCGGGAAGCTTTCTTT